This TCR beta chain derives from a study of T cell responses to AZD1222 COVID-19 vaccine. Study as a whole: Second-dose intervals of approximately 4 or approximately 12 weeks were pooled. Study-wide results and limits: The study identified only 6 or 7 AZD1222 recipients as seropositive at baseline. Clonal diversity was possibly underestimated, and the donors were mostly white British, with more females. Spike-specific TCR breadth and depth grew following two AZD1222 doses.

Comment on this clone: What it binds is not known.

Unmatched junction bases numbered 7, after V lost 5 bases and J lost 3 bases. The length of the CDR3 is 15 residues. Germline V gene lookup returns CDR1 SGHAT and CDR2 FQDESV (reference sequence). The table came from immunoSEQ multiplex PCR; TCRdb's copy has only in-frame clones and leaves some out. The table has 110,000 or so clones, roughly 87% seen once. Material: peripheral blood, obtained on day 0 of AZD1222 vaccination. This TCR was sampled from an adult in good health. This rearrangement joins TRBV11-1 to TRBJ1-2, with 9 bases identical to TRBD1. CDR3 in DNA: TGTGCCAGCAGCATACTACAGGGGGCTCACTATGGCTACACCTTC. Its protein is CASSILQGAHYGYTF.